The clone carrying this T cell receptor beta chain was seen only a few times. Its antigen is unknown. The data stem from a study of T cell repertoires in cytomegalovirus infection. The study's findings and limits: Within the response measured ex vivo, HLA-C-restricted CMV-specific TCR beta clonotypes were dominant.

TCRdb reanalysed the reads using MiXCR and keeps one entry per CDR3 protein. The sample holds about 740,000 distinct CDR3 sequences, around 31% seen once. CDR1 and CDR2 (germline): SGHTA, FQGNSA. Deletions cut 3 bases from V and 4 bases from J, with 10 bases between. This CDR3 is built from 13 residues. The chain is built from TRBV7-2 and TRBJ2-7; no clear D. The TCR sequence derives from a human donor in good health (CMV status not recorded). Some clones in this sample may be carry-over from other donors' samples. The starting material was cultured PBMCs, obtained from culture after CMV antigen stimulation. Written as DNA, the CDR3 is TGTGCCAGCAGCTTTTTTATTTATTACGAGCAGTACTTC. It specifies CASSFFIYYEQYF.